One and the same sample provided the 30 T cell receptor beta chains below, sequenced in a study of cytomegalovirus exposure and HLA in healthy donors. 13 Jbeta primers and 60 Vbeta primers were used for the PCR. Generated by immunoSEQ multiplex PCR, the TCRdb table keeps only in-frame clones and is missing some. Its clone listing holds some 84,000 clones. Sequencing was carried out using PBMCs. The source is a man aged 50-59 years in good health and CMV-seronegative.

This chain joins TRBV2 and TRBJ1-1; TRBD1 matches at 7 bases. J gave up 11 bases and V 6 bases, and 6 bases lay outside the gene matches. Germline CDR1 is SNHLY and CDR2 is FYNNEI. The CDR3 has 11 residues. The CDR3 coding sequence is TGTGCCAGCAGGGTAGACAGGGTCGCTTTCTTT. Its translation is CASRVDRVAFF.

This rearrangement joins TRBV7-2 to TRBJ1-5, with 9 bases that match TRBD1. V shed 3 bases and J 0 bases; nucleotides not matched to a gene: 3. The CDR3 contains 16 residues. The germline V gene encodes CDR1 SGHTA and CDR2 FQGNSA. The CDR3, as DNA: TGTGCCAGCAGCTTCGGGACAGGGCTTAGCAATCAGCCCCAGCATTTT. It specifies CASSFGTGLSNQPQHF.

The chain combines TRBV6-5 with TRBJ1-2; 8 nucleotides align to TRBD1. CDR3 length equals 16 residues. Germline V gene data show CDR1 as MNHEY and CDR2 as SVGAGI. V lost 0 bases to trimming and J lost 4 bases; unmatched junction nucleotides: 7. CDR3 in DNA: TGTGCCAGCAGTTACTCATTACAGGGGGAGAGCTATGGCTACACCTTC. Amino acids: CASSYSLQGESYGYTF.

The rearrangement links TRBV7-9 to TRBJ1-6; TRBD1 matches 8 bases. Per germline, CDR1 SEHNR and CDR2 FQNEAQ (reference sequence). The CDR3 is 15 amino acids. V gave up 5 bases and J gave up 7 bases; unmatched junction bases: 7. This chain's CDR3 is CASSPIGQGNSPLHF. The CDR3 nucleotides read TGTGCCAGCAGCCCCATCGGACAGGGCAATTCACCCCTCCACTTT.

This rearrangement joins TRBV7-2 to TRBJ1-5; 8 bases agree with TRBD1. Germline assignment: CDR1 SGHTA and CDR2 FQGNSA. This CDR3 comprises 15 residues. J lost 3 bases, V lost 4 bases, and 5 bases had no gene match. Here the CDR3 DNA reads TGTGCCAGCAGCTCGGGACAGGTTACCAATCAGCCCCAGCATTTT. Its protein product is CASSSGQVTNQPQHF.

The J gene is TRBJ1-5, the V gene TRBV27, with 8 bases fitting TRBD1. Germline trimming cut 4 bases from V and 3 bases from J; bases unmatched to any gene: 11. Germline V gene data show CDR1 as MNHEY and CDR2 as SMNVEV (reference sequence). CDR3 length equals 17 residues. CDR3 DNA: TGTGCCAGCAGTTCAGGACAGGGTCAATCGTCCAATCAGCCCCAGCATTTT. Protein product: CASSSGQGQSSNQPQHF.

The CDR3 nucleotides read TGTGCCAGCAGCGAGGGAGCCTACGAGCAGTACTTC. This sequence encodes CASSEGAYEQYF. The chain recombines TRBV6-5 with TRBJ2-7; D is perhaps TRBD2 (5 bases). This CDR3 comprises 12 residues. Trimming shortened V by 6 bases and J by 2 bases, and 8 bases separated the two germline ends. CDR1 and CDR2 (germline): MNHEY, SVGAGI.

The chain joins TRBV10-3 to TRBJ1-3, with D maybe TRBD1 (6 bases). V gave up 6 bases and J gave up 4 bases, with 10 bases separating them. The CDR3 consists of 13 residues. The germline V gene encodes CDR1 ENHRY and CDR2 SYGVKD. The CDR3 sequence is CAISQGSGNTIYF. The CDR3 DNA sequence: TGTGCCATCAGCCAGGGGTCCGGAAACACCATATATTTT.

The genes are TRBV4-1 and TRBJ2-1, with 11 bases lining up with TRBD2. With V trimmed by 4 bases and J by 2 bases, 4 bases remained unmatched. The CDR3 is 16 residues long. CDR1 and CDR2 from the germline V gene are MGHRA and YSYEKL. The CDR3 DNA reads as TGCGCCAGCAGCCCAGATAGCGGGGGGGCCTACAATGAGCAGTTCTTC. Protein sequence: CASSPDSGGAYNEQFF.

The chain is built from TRBV7-9 and TRBJ1-5; D is unclear. Germline loops: CDR1 SEHNR, CDR2 FQNEAQ (reference sequence). CDR3 length equals 14 residues. V was cut by 0 bases and J by 6 bases, with 9 bases left in between. This CDR3 reads CASSLAEGSQPQHF. As DNA, the CDR3 is TGTGCCAGCAGCTTAGCGGAGGGTAGTCAGCCCCAGCATTTT.

The genes are TRBV27 and TRBJ2-1; 9 bases map to TRBD2. The CDR3 has 18 amino acids. Germline CDR1 is MNHEY and CDR2 is SMNVEV (reference sequence). V shed 0 bases and J 3 bases; nucleotides not matched to a gene: 9. CDR3 residues: CASSLSSGGVPRYNEQFF. The CDR3 nucleotides are TGTGCCAGCAGTTTATCTAGCGGGGGAGTTCCGCGCTACAATGAGCAGTTCTTC.

J is TRBJ1-3 and V is TRBV19; 10 bases match TRBD1. The CDR3 consists of 14 residues. The germline V gene has CDR1 LNHDA and CDR2 SQIVND (reference sequence). With V trimmed by 6 bases and J by 8 bases, 7 bases remained unmatched. In DNA, the CDR3 is TGTGCCAGTAGCTCGACAGGGGGCCACCACACCATATATTTT. This gives the protein CASSSTGGHHTIYF.

V gene TRBV19 combines with J gene TRBJ2-7; the match to TRBD2 covers 10 bases. Germline V gives CDR1 LNHDA, CDR2 SQIVND (reference sequence). The trim removed 2 bases at V and 1 base at J, leaving 5 bases unmatched. This CDR3 is 16 amino acids long. DNA for the CDR3: TGTGCCAGTAGTATATTGCGGACTAGCGGATCCTACGAGCAGTACTTC. It yields the protein CASSILRTSGSYEQYF.

The chain combines TRBV5-6 with TRBJ2-1; 12 bases map to TRBD2. This CDR3 is built from 16 residues. Germline CDR1 reads SGHDT; CDR2 reads YYEEEE. J was trimmed by 8 bases and V by 3 bases; bases with no gene match: 9. The CDR3 nucleotides read TGTGCCAGCAGCTCGCCCGGGACTAGCGGGTGGGATGAGCAGTTCTTC. It codes for CASSSPGTSGWDEQFF.

The rearrangement uses TRBV6-1 and TRBJ2-5; 9 positions agree with TRBD1. CDR1 is MNHNS, CDR2 SASEGT, per germline. CDR3 size: 15 residues. V shed 7 bases, J shed 4 bases, and the junction held 10 bases outside the gene matches. CDR3 in amino acids: CASIRWDRVGETQYF. CDR3 coding DNA: TGTGCCAGCATCCGTTGGGACAGGGTTGGAGAGACCCAGTACTTC.

This sequence joins TRBV6-5 and TRBJ1-2, with a tentative D call TRBD1 (6 bases). Germline V CDR1 and CDR2: MNHEY, SVGAGI. The CDR3 is 15 residues long. The V gene lost 6 bases and the J gene lost 12 bases, with 26 bases spanning the gap. The CDR3 loop reads CASSRSGQGLALDTF. As DNA, the CDR3 is TGTGCCAGCAGCCGCTCCGGGCAGGGGCTGGCGTTGGACACCTTC.

The rearrangement joins TRBV7-3 to TRBJ2-3; the D is unclear. Germline CDR1 reads SGHTA; CDR2 reads FQGTGA. This CDR3 comprises 15 residues. V shed 4 bases and J shed 2 bases, with 13 bases lying between them. DNA for the CDR3: TGTGCCAGCAGCTATATGGGCATGTCCACAGATACGCAGTATTTT. This sequence encodes CASSYMGMSTDTQYF.

This sequence joins TRBV15 and TRBJ2-2; TRBD2 agrees at 10 bases. The length of the CDR3 is 17 residues. Germline V gives CDR1 LNHNV, CDR2 YYDKDF (reference sequence). The J segment lost 8 bases and the V segment lost 0 bases, leaving 9 bases of the junction unmatched. CDR3 nucleotide sequence: TGTGCCACCAGCAGAGATTTAACTAGCGGGGTTTCGGGGGAGCTGTTTTTT. As protein: CATSRDLTSGVSGELFF.

A remark on this clone: Other DNA sequences in this specimen translate into the identical CDR3. V and J are TRBV5-1 and TRBJ2-7; 10 bases map to TRBD1. With V trimmed by 4 bases and J by 2 bases, 3 bases remained unmatched. CDR1 SGHRS and CDR2 YFSETQ come from the germline V gene. The CDR3 loop spans 14 amino acids. This chain's CDR3 is CASSPGQGAYEQYF. In DNA form, the CDR3 reads TGCGCCAGCAGCCCCGGACAGGGGGCCTACGAGCAGTACTTC.

About this clone: The sample holds other DNA sequences that translate to the same CDR3. CDR3 bases: TGTGCCAGCTCACCTCCGGGACTAGCGGGGGGATACTACAATGAGCAGTTCTTC. Translation: CASSPPGLAGGYYNEQFF. The V gene is TRBV18, the J gene TRBJ2-1, with 15 bases matching TRBD2. J gave up 3 bases and V 3 bases, and 6 bases lay outside the gene matches. The CDR3 contains 18 residues. Germline V gene sequence: CDR1 KGHSH, CDR2 LQKENI. The full variable domain, rest sourced from reference TRBV18 and TRBJ2-1, is NAGVMQNPRHLVRRRGQEARLRCSPMKGHSHVYWYRQLPEEGLKFMVYLQKENIIDESGMPKERFSAEFPKEGPSILRIQQVVRGDSAAYFCASSPPGLAGGYYNEQFFGPGTRLTVL.

The chain links TRBV5-1 to TRBJ2-1, with D possibly matching TRBD1 (5 bases). With 4 bases removed from V and 8 bases from J, the gap between germline ends came to 16 bases. CDR3 size: 14 residues. In germline, CDR1 is SGHRS, CDR2 YFSETQ. CDR3 sequence: CASSKGVADYEQFF. CDR3 sequence (DNA): TGCGCCAGCAGCAAAGGGGTCGCGGATTATGAGCAGTTCTTC.

The chain has TRBV11-2 and TRBJ1-2; D perhaps matches TRBD1 (5 bases). CDR3 length: 14 residues. CDR1 is SGHAT, CDR2 FQNNGV, per germline. The V and J ends lost 5 bases and 4 bases respectively, with 14 bases between them. As DNA, the CDR3 is TGTGCCAGCAGCCCGCGTAGGGACTCCTATGGCTACACCTTC. It specifies CASSPRRDSYGYTF.

This sequence joins TRBV28 and TRBJ2-7; possibly TRBD1 for D (5 bases). The CDR3 totals 16 residues. Germline-derived CDR1 and CDR2 are MDHEN and SYDVKM. The ends were cut back, 6 bases at V and 3 bases at J, with 21 bases in the middle. CDR3 bases: TGTGCCAGCAGACGCTATTCGGTTACAGGCGGCTACGAGCAGTACTTC. Amino acids: CASRRYSVTGGYEQYF.

The rearrangement uses TRBV5-4 and TRBJ1-2; 7 bases match TRBD1. This CDR3 has 17 residues. CDR1 and CDR2 from the germline V gene are SGHNT and YYREEE (reference sequence). Trimming took 2 bases from V and 12 from J; bases not matched to a gene: 22. The CDR3 region has the DNA TGTGCCAGCAGCTTCATCCCGGGACAGATGTTCTATGGCTATCACACCTTC. Amino acids: CASSFIPGQMFYGYHTF.

The chain couples TRBV4-2 to TRBJ2-3; D is uncertain. Germline assignment: CDR1 LGHNA and CDR2 YNFKEQ. V was shortened by 2 bases and J by 8 bases, with 11 bases between the two germline ends. The CDR3 has 13 residues. CDR3 sequence reads: CASSQPPLGTQYF. The CDR3 DNA follows: TGTGCCAGCAGCCAACCCCCACTTGGTACGCAGTATTTT.

This rearrangement joins TRBV5-6 to TRBJ2-7, with 8 positions matching TRBD1. CDR3 length: 15 residues. Germline-derived CDR1 and CDR2 are SGHDT and YYEEEE. V shed 3 bases, J shed 8 bases, and the junction held 13 bases outside the gene matches. CDR3 residues: CASSYPGQGPGKQYF. The DNA for the CDR3 is TGTGCCAGCAGCTACCCCGGACAGGGACCCGGAAAGCAGTACTTC.

The chain uses TRBV5-4 and TRBJ1-2; 9 nucleotides align to TRBD1. Per germline, CDR1 SGHNT and CDR2 YYREEE (reference sequence). The CDR3 spans 11 residues. Trimming took 5 bases from V and 13 from J; bases not matched to a gene: 6. This CDR3 is CASSLDRGATF. CDR3 sequence (DNA): TGTGCCAGCAGTCTGGACAGGGGTGCCACCTTC.

This chain connects TRBV9 to TRBJ2-3; TRBD1 matches at 8 bases. This CDR3 is built from 20 residues. The J segment lost 0 bases and the V segment lost 0 bases, leaving 15 bases of the junction unmatched. Germline-derived CDR1 and CDR2 are SGDLS and YYNGEE. Here the CDR3 reads CASSVGEVVWTGRSTDTQYF. CDR3 in DNA: TGTGCCAGCAGCGTAGGTGAGGTCGTCTGGACAGGGCGAAGCACAGATACGCAGTATTTT.

The gene calls are TRBV18 and TRBJ2-5; 9 bases agree with TRBD2. The CDR3 consists of 14 residues. CDR1 is KGHSH, CDR2 LQKENI, per germline. The junction had 3 bases not matched to a gene; V was cut back by 3 bases and J by 4 bases. CDR3 sequence reads: CASSPTSGSETQYF. The CDR3, as DNA: TGTGCCAGCTCACCTACTAGCGGGTCAGAGACCCAGTACTTC.

J is TRBJ2-7 and V is TRBV28; no clear D gene. This CDR3 has 11 residues. V was cut by 3 bases and J by 6 bases, with 6 bases left in between. Germline CDR1 and CDR2: MDHEN and SYDVKM. In DNA, the CDR3 is TGTGCCAGCAGTTTTAATTCCGAGCAGTACTTC. This gives the protein CASSFNSEQYF.